Listed below are T cell receptor beta chains from one sample, sequenced in a study of T cells after yellow fever vaccination. TCRdb used MiXCR to reprocess the 5' RACE reads, holding one entry per CDR3 protein. This sample has about 340,000 distinct CDR3 sequences; under 5% occur once, and the top ten carry 24%. The sequences come from PBMCs, collected 5 days after the yellow fever booster vaccination. These receptors were collected from a man between 18 and 29 years old who received the YFV17D yellow fever vaccine. CDR3s include the opening cysteine and the closing phenylalanine or tryptophan. The D gene is left open where the match is weak. Clone size is shown for a subset of rows, as once, few, many or a class of expanded clone.

16	.	few	TRBV10-3	TRBJ2-3	CAISEPGQDSTDTQYF	TGTGCCATCAGTGAGCCGGGGCAGGATAGCACAGATACGCAGTATTTT
14	.	many	TRBV7-9	TRBJ2-3	CASSFSGDTDTQYF	TGTGCCAGCAGCTTTTCAGGGGACACAGATACGCAGTATTTT
15	.	.	TRBV11-1	TRBJ2-3	CASSLAYSGPDTQYF	TGTGCCAGCAGCTTAGCGTACTCCGGCCCAGATACGCAGTATTTT
16	.	few	TRBV5-5	TRBJ2-6	CASSLDAGAGANVLTF	TGTGCCAGCAGCTTGGACGCAGGGGCTGGGGCCAACGTCCTGACTTTC
12	.	.	TRBV5-5	TRBJ1-2	CASSSREPGYTF	TGTGCCAGCAGCAGCAGGGAGCCTGGCTACACCTTC
14	.	many	TRBV6-1	TRBJ1-2	CASSENWGYEGYTF	TGTGCCAGCAGTGAAAACTGGGGTTACGAGGGCTACACCTTC
14	.	.	TRBV9	TRBJ1-3	CASSVGQLGNTIYF	TGTGCCAGCAGCGTAGGACAGCTTGGAAACACCATATATTTT
14	.	few	TRBV6-1	TRBJ2-1	CASASGSVYNEQFF	TGTGCCAGCGCCAGTGGGTCAGTTTACAATGAGCAGTTCTTC
16	.	.	TRBV5-1	TRBJ2-1	CASSLLGQIKAQEQFF	TGCGCCAGCAGCTTACTAGGACAGATCAAAGCACAGGAGCAGTTCTTC
15	TRBD1	many	TRBV7-8	TRBJ2-4	CASSLEDRPRNIQYF	TGTGCCAGCAGCTTAGAGGACAGGCCACGAAACATTCAGTACTTC
15	.	many	TRBV5-1	TRBJ2-1	CASSLRWQGGNEQFF	TGCGCCAGCAGCTTGAGATGGCAGGGAGGCAATGAGCAGTTCTTC
15	TRBD1	few	TRBV6-5	TRBJ1-6	CASSYSTGGNSPLHF	TGTGCCAGCAGTTACTCGACAGGGGGGAATTCACCCCTCCACTTT
14	.	.	TRBV19	TRBJ1-1	CASSMDSRLTEAFF	TGTGCCAGTAGTATGGACTCAAGGCTCACTGAAGCTTTCTTT
18	.	many	TRBV4-1	TRBJ2-3	CASSPRPGVRYEADTQYF	TGCGCCAGCAGCCCACGCCCCGGGGTGAGGTACGAGGCAGATACGCAGTATTTT
16	TRBD1	.	TRBV28	TRBJ2-2	CASTRRDRGTAGELFF	TGTGCCAGCACCCGCCGGGACAGGGGTACGGCCGGGGAGCTGTTTTTT
13	TRBD1	.	TRBV12-3/TRBV12-4	TRBJ1-4	CATTDRENEKLFF	TGTGCCACCACCGACAGGGAAAATGAAAAACTGTTTTTT
14	.	.	TRBV7-9	TRBJ1-6	CASSLQGKSSPLHF	TGTGCCAGCAGCTTACAGGGAAAGAGTTCACCCCTCCACTTT
13	TRBD2	few	TRBV30	TRBJ2-5	CAWGGGPQETQYF	TGTGCCTGGGGCGGGGGGCCGCAAGAGACCCAGTACTTC
14	TRBD2	.	TRBV5-1	TRBJ2-1	CASREERGYNEQFF	TGCGCCAGCAGGGAGGAGCGGGGATACAATGAGCAGTTCTTC
14	.	many	TRBV3-1	TRBJ1-1	CASSHLGGDTEAFF	TGTGCCAGCAGCCATCTGGGCGGCGACACTGAAGCTTTCTTT
13	TRBD1	few	TRBV5-4	TRBJ2-5	CASSATGGETQYF	TGTGCCAGCAGCGCAACAGGGGGCGAGACCCAGTACTTC
16	TRBD1	many	TRBV5-1	TRBJ2-2	CASSKRRTGETGELFF	TGCGCCAGCAGCAAAAGGCGGACAGGGGAAACCGGGGAGCTGTTTTTT
14	.	few	TRBV12-3/TRBV12-4	TRBJ2-2	CASKGGLNTGELFF	TGTGCCAGCAAGGGGGGACTTAACACCGGGGAGCTGTTTTTT
15	TRBD1	many	TRBV28	TRBJ2-3	CASSFSTGGADTQYF	TGTGCCAGCAGTTTTTCGACAGGGGGTGCGGATACGCAGTATTTT
15	.	few	TRBV6-1	TRBJ1-4	CASSESRVTAEKLFF	TGTGCCAGCAGTGAATCGCGGGTAACAGCCGAAAAACTGTTTTTT
14	.	many	TRBV4-2	TRBJ1-1	CASSQDLGNTEAFF	TGTGCCAGCAGCCAAGATCTAGGGAACACTGAAGCTTTCTTT
16	TRBD1	many	TRBV6-5	TRBJ1-3	CASSTRDRVKGNTIYF	TGTGCCAGCAGCACTCGGGACAGGGTGAAAGGAAACACCATATATTTT
17	TRBD2	many	TRBV6-5	TRBJ2-1	CASSKTSGGRTYNEQFF	TGTGCCAGCAGTAAAACTAGCGGGGGGAGAACCTACAATGAGCAGTTCTTC
14	.	many	TRBV18	TRBJ2-5	CASSPRRDQETQYF	TGTGCCAGCTCACCTCGCCGGGATCAAGAGACCCAGTACTTC
16	TRBD1	many	TRBV5-1	TRBJ2-3	CASSVTGNGGTDTQYF	TGCGCCAGCAGCGTGACAGGGAACGGGGGCACAGATACGCAGTATTTT
18	.	.	TRBV12-3/TRBV12-4	TRBJ1-3	CASSLALFWDMAGNTIYF	TGTGCCAGCAGTTTAGCGCTGTTTTGGGATATGGCTGGAAACACCATATATTTT
15	.	many	TRBV4-3	TRBJ1-6	CASSQLTGGNSPLHF	TGCGCCAGCAGCCAGCTGACAGGCGGCAATTCACCCCTCCACTTT
15	.	few	TRBV9	TRBJ2-2	CASSVVQGFTGELFF	TGTGCCAGCAGCGTAGTTCAGGGATTCACCGGGGAGCTGTTTTTT
16	TRBD1	many	TRBV15	TRBJ1-1	CATSRGRQGSNTEAFF	TGTGCCACCAGCAGAGGCAGACAGGGCTCGAACACTGAAGCTTTCTTT
16	TRBD1	many	TRBV5-1	TRBJ1-2	CASSSGQGAPLGGYTF	TGCGCCAGCAGCTCGGGACAGGGGGCGCCTTTGGGCGGCTACACCTTC
14	.	.	TRBV20-1	TRBJ1-6	CSARGTGPDSPLHF	TGCAGTGCTAGAGGGACGGGTCCGGATTCACCCCTCCACTTT
13	TRBD1	many	TRBV7-2	TRBJ1-6	CASSGRDRSTLHF	TGTGCCAGCAGCGGACGGGACAGATCAACCCTCCACTTT
12	.	once	TRBV2	TRBJ2-1	CASSAPSLEQFF	TGTGCCAGCAGTGCCCCTAGCCTTGAGCAGTTCTTC
16	.	many	TRBV7-8	TRBJ1-5	CASSLVSQGSGQPQHF	TGTGCCAGCAGCTTAGTATCCCAGGGCTCGGGTCAGCCCCAGCATTTT
13	.	few	TRBV5-6	TRBJ1-2	CASRAGLNYRYTF	TGTGCCAGCAGAGCAGGGTTGAACTATCGCTACACCTTC
12	.	many	TRBV5-6	TRBJ2-4	CASSPGLGGPYF	TGTGCCAGCAGCCCGGGCCTTGGGGGGCCGTACTTC
17	.	few	TRBV15	TRBJ1-2	CATSSRTVRPGIYGYTF	TGTGCCACCAGCAGCAGGACAGTCCGTCCTGGTATCTATGGCTACACCTTC
17	TRBD1	few	TRBV7-9	TRBJ1-5	CASSSSTGTGVRQPQHF	TGTGCCAGCAGCTCGAGTACCGGGACAGGGGTGAGACAGCCCCAGCATTTT
19	TRBD2	.	TRBV7-2	TRBJ2-3	CASSSGLAGDLTSTDTQYF	TGTGCCAGCAGCTCGGGACTAGCGGGCGATCTCACTAGCACAGATACGCAGTATTTT
15	.	.	TRBV5-1	TRBJ2-5	CASSLALDSQETQYF	TGCGCCAGCAGCTTGGCACTGGACAGCCAAGAGACCCAGTACTTC
16	.	few	TRBV5-6	TRBJ1-3	CASSQYSGQPGNTIYF	TGTGCCAGCAGCCAATACTCGGGACAACCTGGAAACACCATATATTTT
16	TRBD1	few	TRBV4-1	TRBJ2-7	CASSQLTGVASNEQYF	TGCGCCAGCAGCCAATTAACAGGGGTAGCGAGTAACGAGCAGTACTTC
16	TRBD1	few	TRBV18	TRBJ1-1	CASSPRGQVKNTEAFF	TGTGCCAGCTCACCACGGGGACAGGTCAAGAACACTGAAGCTTTCTTT
14	TRBD1	.	TRBV5-1	TRBJ1-1	CASKGQGADTEAFF	TGCGCCAGCAAAGGACAGGGGGCGGACACTGAAGCTTTCTTT
15	.	.	TRBV19	TRBJ1-5	CASSFSPGGDQPQHF	TGTGCCAGTAGTTTTTCCCCGGGGGGCGATCAGCCCCAGCATTTT
18	.	.	TRBV7-9	TRBJ2-2	CASSLYRGALTNTGELFF	TGTGCCAGCAGCTTGTATCGGGGGGCCCTTACGAACACCGGGGAGCTGTTTTTT
13	.	.	TRBV20-1	TRBJ1-5	CSARGAGVQPQHF	TGCAGTGCTAGGGGAGCAGGGGTGCAGCCCCAGCATTTT
13	.	.	TRBV9	TRBJ2-5	CASGTSQQETQYF	TGTGCCAGCGGAACTAGCCAACAAGAGACCCAGTACTTC
15	TRBD1	many	TRBV4-3	TRBJ2-7	CASSQTRGRGYEQYF	TGCGCCAGCAGCCAAACCAGGGGGCGCGGTTACGAGCAGTACTTC
14	.	few	TRBV4-3	TRBJ2-1	CASSQPGGEHEQFF	TGCGCCAGCAGCCAGCCAGGGGGGGAGCATGAGCAGTTCTTC